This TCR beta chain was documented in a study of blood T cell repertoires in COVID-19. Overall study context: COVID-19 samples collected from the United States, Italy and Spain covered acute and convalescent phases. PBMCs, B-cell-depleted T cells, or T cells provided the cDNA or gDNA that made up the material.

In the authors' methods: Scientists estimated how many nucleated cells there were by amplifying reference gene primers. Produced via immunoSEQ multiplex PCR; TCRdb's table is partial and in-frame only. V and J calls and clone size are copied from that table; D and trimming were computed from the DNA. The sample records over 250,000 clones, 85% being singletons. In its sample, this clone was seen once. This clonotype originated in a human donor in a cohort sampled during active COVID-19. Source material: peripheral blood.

CDR3 protein: CASSLQGNIQYF. CDR3 in DNA: TGTGCCAGCAGCTTACAGGGAAACATTCAGTACTTC. V gene TRBV7-9 combines with J gene TRBJ2-4, with D perhaps TRBD1 (5 bases). The CDR3 consists of 12 residues. Between the trimmed V and J ends, which lost 2 bases and 6 bases, there was a span of 5 bases. CDR1 is SEHNR and CDR2 is FQNEAQ in the germline V gene (reference sequence).